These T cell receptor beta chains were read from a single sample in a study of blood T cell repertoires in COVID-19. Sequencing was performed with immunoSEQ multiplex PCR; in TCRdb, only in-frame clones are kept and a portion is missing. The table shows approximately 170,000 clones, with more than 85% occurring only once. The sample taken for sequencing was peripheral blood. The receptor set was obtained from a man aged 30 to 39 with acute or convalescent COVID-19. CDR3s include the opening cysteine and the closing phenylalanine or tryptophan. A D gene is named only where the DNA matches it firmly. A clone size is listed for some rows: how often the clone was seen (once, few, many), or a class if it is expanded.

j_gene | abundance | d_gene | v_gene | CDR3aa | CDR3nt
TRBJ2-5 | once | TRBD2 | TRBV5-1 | CASSSGLAGGPETQYF | TGCGCCAGCAGCTCGGGACTAGCGGGGGGGCCGGAGACCCAGTACTTC
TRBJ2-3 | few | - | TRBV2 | CANAGQSTDTQYF | TGTGCCAACGCGGGCCAATCCACAGATACGCAGTATTTT
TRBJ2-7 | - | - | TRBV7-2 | CASSLGGGGVHEQYF | TGTGCCAGCAGCTTAGGAGGAGGAGGGGTCCACGAGCAGTACTTC
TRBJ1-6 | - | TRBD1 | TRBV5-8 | CASSLEQGRFSPLHF | TGTGCCAGCAGCTTGGAACAGGGGAGGTTCTCACCCCTCCACTTT
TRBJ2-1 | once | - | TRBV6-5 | CASSYERGSYNEQFF | TGTGCCAGCAGTTACGAAAGGGGATCCTACAATGAGCAGTTCTTC
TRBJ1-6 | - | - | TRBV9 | CASSVRANNSPLHF | TGTGCCAGCAGCGTGAGGGCTAATAATTCACCCCTCCACTTT
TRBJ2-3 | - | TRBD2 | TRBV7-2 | CASSGTSVTDTQYF | TGTGCCAGCAGCGGGACTAGCGTCACAGATACGCAGTATTTT
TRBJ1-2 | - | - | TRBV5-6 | CASSLAAGLNYGYTF | TGTGCCAGCAGCTTGGCGGCAGGGCTAAACTATGGCTACACCTTC
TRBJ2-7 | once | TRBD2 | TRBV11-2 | CASSSTTGTRLPKQYF | TGTGCCAGCAGCTCAACCACCGGGACTAGACTACCCAAGCAGTACTTC
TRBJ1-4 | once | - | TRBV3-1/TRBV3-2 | CASSQLHDRRLGELFF | TGTGCCAGCAGCCAACTTCATGACAGGCGTCTGGGAGAACTGTTTTTT
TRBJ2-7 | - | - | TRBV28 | CASSSDRGLDYEQYF | TGTGCCAGCAGTTCAGATCGGGGATTGGACTACGAGCAGTACTTC
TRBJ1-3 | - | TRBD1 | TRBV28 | CASDRGFGGNTIYF | TGTGCCAGCGACAGGGGGTTCGGTGGAAACACCATATATTTT
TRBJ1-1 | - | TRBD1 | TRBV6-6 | CASSPGQGTTEAFF | TGTGCCAGCAGTCCCGGACAGGGGACAACTGAAGCTTTCTTT
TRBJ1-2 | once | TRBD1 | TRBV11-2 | CASSLEGPGQFKNGYTF | TGTGCCAGCAGCTTAGAGGGACCGGGACAGTTTAAGAATGGCTACACCTTC
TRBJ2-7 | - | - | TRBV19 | CASSIGDTYEQYF | TGTGCCAGTAGTATTGGGGACACCTACGAGCAGTACTTC
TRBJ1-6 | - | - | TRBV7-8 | CASSLRRISYNSPLHF | TGTGCCAGCAGCTTGCGGAGGATTTCCTATAATTCACCCCTCCACTTT